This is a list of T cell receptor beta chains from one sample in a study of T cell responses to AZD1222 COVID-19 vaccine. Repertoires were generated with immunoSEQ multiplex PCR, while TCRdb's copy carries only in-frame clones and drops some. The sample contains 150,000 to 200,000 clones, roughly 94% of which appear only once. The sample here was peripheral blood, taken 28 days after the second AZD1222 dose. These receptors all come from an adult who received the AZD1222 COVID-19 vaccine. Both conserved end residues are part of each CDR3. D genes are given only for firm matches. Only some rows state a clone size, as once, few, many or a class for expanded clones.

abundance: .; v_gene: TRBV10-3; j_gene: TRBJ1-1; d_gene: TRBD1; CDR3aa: CAIRIDRGRTEAFF; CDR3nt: TGTGCCATCAGGATTGACAGGGGTCGCACTGAAGCTTTCTTT
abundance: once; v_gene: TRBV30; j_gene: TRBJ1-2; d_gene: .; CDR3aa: CAWSVGMGGYTF; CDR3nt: TGTGCCTGGAGTGTAGGTATGGGGGGCTACACCTTC
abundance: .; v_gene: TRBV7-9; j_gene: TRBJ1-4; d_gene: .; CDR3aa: CASSPQQGERFFEKLFF; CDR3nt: TGTGCCAGCAGCCCTCAACAGGGAGAGAGGTTTTTTGAAAAACTGTTTTTT
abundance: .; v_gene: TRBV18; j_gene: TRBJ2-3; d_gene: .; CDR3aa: CASSPGPADTQYF; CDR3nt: TGTGCCAGCTCACCAGGACCCGCAGATACGCAGTATTTT
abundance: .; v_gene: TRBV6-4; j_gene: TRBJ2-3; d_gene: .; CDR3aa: CASSDRGGDTQYF; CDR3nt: TGTGCCAGCAGTGACCGGGGCGGAGATACGCAGTATTTT
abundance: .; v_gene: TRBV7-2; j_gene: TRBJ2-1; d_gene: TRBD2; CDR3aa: CASSLSTSGSYNEQFF; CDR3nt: TGTGCCAGCAGCTTATCTACTAGCGGGTCCTACAATGAGCAGTTCTTC
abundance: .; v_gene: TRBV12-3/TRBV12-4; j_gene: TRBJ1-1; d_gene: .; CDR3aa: CASTTGHNTEAFF; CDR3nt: TGTGCCAGCACTACTGGACACAACACTGAAGCTTTCTTT
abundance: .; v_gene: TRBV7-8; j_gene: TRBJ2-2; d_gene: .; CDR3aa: CASSLSTGVRTGELFF; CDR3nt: TGTGCCAGCAGCTTATCTACGGGAGTTCGTACCGGGGAGCTGTTTTTT
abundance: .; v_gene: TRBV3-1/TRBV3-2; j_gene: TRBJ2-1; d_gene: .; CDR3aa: CASSRSEVDNEQFF; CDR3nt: TGTGCCAGCAGCCGCTCGGAGGTAGACAATGAGCAGTTCTTC
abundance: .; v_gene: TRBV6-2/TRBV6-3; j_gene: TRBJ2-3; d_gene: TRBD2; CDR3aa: CASSQAGGGWGTDTQYF; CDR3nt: TGTGCCAGCAGCCAGGCCGGGGGGGGATGGGGCACAGATACGCAGTATTTT
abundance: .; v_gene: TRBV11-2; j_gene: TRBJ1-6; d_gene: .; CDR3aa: CASSNKNRRSNSPLHF; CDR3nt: TGTGCCAGCAGCAATAAGAACAGACGGTCAAATTCACCCCTCCACTTT
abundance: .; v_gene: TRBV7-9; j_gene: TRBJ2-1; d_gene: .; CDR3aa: CASSFRDLAYNEQFF; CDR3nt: TGTGCCAGCAGCTTCAGGGATTTAGCCTACAATGAGCAGTTCTTC
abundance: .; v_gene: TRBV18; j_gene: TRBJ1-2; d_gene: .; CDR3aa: CASSPPNSVNYGYTF; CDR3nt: TGTGCCAGCTCACCACCGAACAGTGTCAACTATGGCTACACCTTC
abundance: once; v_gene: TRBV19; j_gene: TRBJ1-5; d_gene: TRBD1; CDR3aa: CASRPTGLGNQPQHF; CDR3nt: TGTGCCAGTAGACCGACAGGGCTTGGCAATCAGCCCCAGCATTTT
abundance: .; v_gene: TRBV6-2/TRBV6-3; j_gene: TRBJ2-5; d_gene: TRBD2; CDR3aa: CASSYSGGRTRKTQYF; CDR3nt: TGTGCCAGCAGTTACTCGGGCGGGAGAACAAGGAAGACCCAGTACTTC
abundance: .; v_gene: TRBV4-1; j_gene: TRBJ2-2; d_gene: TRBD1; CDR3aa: CASSWTGGIGELFF; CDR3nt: TGCGCCAGCAGTTGGACAGGGGGCATCGGGGAGCTGTTTTTT
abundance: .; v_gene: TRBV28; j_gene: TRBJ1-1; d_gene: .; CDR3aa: CASSFTPTPEAFF; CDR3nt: TGTGCCAGCAGTTTCACCCCCACTCCCGAAGCTTTCTTT
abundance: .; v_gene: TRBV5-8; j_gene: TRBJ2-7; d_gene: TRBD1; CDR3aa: CASSPGQGPYEQYF; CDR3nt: TGTGCCAGCAGCCCGGGACAGGGCCCCTACGAGCAGTACTTC
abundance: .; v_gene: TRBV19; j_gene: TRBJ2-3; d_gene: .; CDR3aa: CASSIGLPTDTQYF; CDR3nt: TGTGCCAGTAGTATCGGACTACCCACAGATACGCAGTATTTT
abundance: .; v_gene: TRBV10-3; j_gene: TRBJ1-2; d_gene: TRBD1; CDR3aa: CAIRPGTGVGYTF; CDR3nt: TGTGCCATCAGGCCCGGGACAGGGGTCGGCTACACCTTC
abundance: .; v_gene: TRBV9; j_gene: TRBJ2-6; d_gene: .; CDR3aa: CASSLRDSISGANVLTF; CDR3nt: TGTGCCAGCAGCCTCCGGGACTCGATCTCTGGGGCCAACGTCCTGACTTTC
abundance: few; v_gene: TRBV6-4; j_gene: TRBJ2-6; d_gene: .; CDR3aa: CASSEGDTSGANVLTF; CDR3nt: TGTGCCAGCAGTGAGGGGGATACCTCTGGGGCCAACGTCCTGACTTTC
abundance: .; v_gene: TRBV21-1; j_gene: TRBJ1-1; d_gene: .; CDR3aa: CASSKALQGFTEAFF; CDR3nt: TGTGCCAGCAGCAAAGCACTCCAGGGTTTCACTGAAGCTTTCTTT
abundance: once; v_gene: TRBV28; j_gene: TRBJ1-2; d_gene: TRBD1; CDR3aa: CASSSGDPGTGFDYTF; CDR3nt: TGTGCCAGCAGTTCGGGAGACCCCGGGACAGGGTTCGACTACACCTTC
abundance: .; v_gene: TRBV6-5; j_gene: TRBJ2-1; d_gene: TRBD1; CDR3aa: CASTRGLKRLEQFF; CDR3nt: TGTGCCAGCACGAGGGGGCTGAAAAGGCTTGAGCAGTTCTTC
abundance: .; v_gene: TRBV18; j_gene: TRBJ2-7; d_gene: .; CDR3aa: CASSPPTLNHEQYF; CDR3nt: TGTGCCAGCTCACCACCGACTCTGAACCACGAGCAGTACTTC
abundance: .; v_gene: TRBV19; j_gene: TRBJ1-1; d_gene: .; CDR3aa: CASSTGGKMNTEAFF; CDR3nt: TGTGCCAGTAGTACGGGCGGGAAGATGAACACTGAAGCTTTCTTT
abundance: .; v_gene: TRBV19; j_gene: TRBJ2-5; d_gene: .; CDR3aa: CASTLGETQYF; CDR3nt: TGTGCCAGTACGTTGGGGGAGACCCAGTACTTC
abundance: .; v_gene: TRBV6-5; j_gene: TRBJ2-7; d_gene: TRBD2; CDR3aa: CASSYGLAGYFYEQYF; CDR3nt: TGTGCCAGCAGTTACGGCCTAGCGGGTTATTTTTACGAGCAGTACTTC
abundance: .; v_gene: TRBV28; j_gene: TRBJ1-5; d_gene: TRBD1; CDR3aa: CASSDRDSYQPQHF; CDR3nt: TGTGCCAGCAGCGACCGGGACAGCTATCAGCCCCAGCATTTT
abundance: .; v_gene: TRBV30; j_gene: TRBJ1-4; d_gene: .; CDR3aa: CAWSGGGRAEKLFF; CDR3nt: TGTGCCTGGAGTGGGGGAGGGAGAGCTGAAAAACTGTTTTTT
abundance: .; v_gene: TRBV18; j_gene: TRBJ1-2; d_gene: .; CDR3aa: CASSLSDGYTF; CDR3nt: TGTGCCAGCTCACTCTCCGACGGCTACACCTTC
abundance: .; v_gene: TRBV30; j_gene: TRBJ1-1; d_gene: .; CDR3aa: CAWSPGPNTEAFF; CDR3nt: TGTGCCTGGAGTCCGGGACCGAACACTGAAGCTTTCTTT
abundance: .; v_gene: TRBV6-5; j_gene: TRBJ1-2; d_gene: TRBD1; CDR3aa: CASSYATGGRGYTF; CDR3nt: TGTGCCAGCAGTTACGCGACAGGGGGTCGGGGCTACACCTTC
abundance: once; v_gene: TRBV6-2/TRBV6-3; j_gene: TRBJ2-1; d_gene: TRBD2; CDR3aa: CASSYGTSGRGSYNEQFF; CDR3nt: TGTGCCAGCAGTTACGGGACTAGCGGGAGAGGGTCTTACAATGAGCAGTTCTTC
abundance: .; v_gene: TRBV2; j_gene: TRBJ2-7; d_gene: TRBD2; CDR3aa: CASATAGGFYEQYF; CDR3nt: TGTGCCAGCGCTACAGCGGGAGGCTTCTACGAGCAGTACTTC